The 9 T cell receptor beta chains reported below all come from one sample, sequenced in a study of T cells in Graves' hyperthyroidism and ophthalmopathy. RNA transcripts gave rise to amplified TCR beta CDR3 regions. When the TCR CDR3 underwent first-round RT-PCR, the HTBI primer set was used. TCRdb passed the multiplex PCR reads through MiXCR, listing each CDR3 protein once. The data show 460,000 or so distinct CDR3 sequences, approximately 15% seen once. The sample was blood. The receptor set was obtained from a woman younger than 35 with Graves' hyperthyroidism.

This clonotype was counted ten times or more. This sequence joins TRBV6-5 and TRBJ1-6; 12 bases are a match to TRBD1. CDR3 length: 18 residues. From germline, CDR1 is MNHEY and CDR2 SVGAGI. Germline trimming cut 2 bases from V and 1 base from J; bases unmatched to any gene: 3. The CDR3 DNA reads TGTGCCAGCAGTTACGGGACAGGGGGCGCGTCCTATAATTCACCCCTCCACTTT. This translates into CASSYGTGGASYNSPLHF.

This clonotype came up a few times. Here the CDR3 omits its conserved ending phenylalanine or tryptophan, so a read error is the likely source. This rearrangement joins TRBV7-9 to TRBJ2-1, with no clear D. This CDR3 has 18 amino acids. Germline values: CDR1 SEHNR, CDR2 FQNEAQ (reference sequence). Trimming took off 4 bases at V and 0 bases at J, with 19 bases between the two ends. The CDR3 DNA reads as TGTGCCAGCAGCTCGAGACTGGCTGACGTATCCTCCTACAATGAGCAGTTCCTC. Residues: CASSSRLADVSSYNEQFL.

This chain uses TRBV7-9 with TRBJ1-2, with 9 bases lining up with TRBD1. Germline loops: CDR1 SEHNR, CDR2 FQNEAQ (reference sequence). The length of the CDR3 is 15 residues. V shed 5 bases and J 6 bases; nucleotides not matched to a gene: 10. Here the CDR3 reads CASSPTVQGADGYTF. CDR3 in DNA: TGTGCCAGCAGCCCAACAGTACAGGGGGCCGATGGCTACACCTTC.

This chain joins TRBV20-1 and TRBJ2-1; 10 nucleotides line up with TRBD2. This CDR3 comprises 16 residues. Looked up from germline, CDR1 is DFQATT and CDR2 is SNEGSKA (reference sequence). The CDR3 region has the DNA TGCAGCCTCGCGGGGAGCGGGAGGGCCGGAACCAATGAGCAGTTCTTC. This encodes CSLAGSGRAGTNEQFF.

The rearrangement links TRBV11-3 to TRBJ1-5; 10 bases agree with TRBD1. The germline V gene has CDR1 SGHNT and CDR2 YENEEA. Germline trimming cut 5 bases from V and 5 bases from J; bases unmatched to any gene: 3. The CDR3 consists of 14 residues. CDR3 sequence (DNA): TGTGCCAGCAGCGGGACAGGGGATCATCAGCCCCAGCATTTT. Translated: CASSGTGDHQPQHF.

This clonotype was seen a few times. Germline and junction disagree at one end, which may indicate a read error. The chain joins TRBV6-5 to TRBJ1-1, with D possibly matching TRBD1 (6 bases). This CDR3 spans 13 amino acids. CDR1 is MNHEY and CDR2 is SVGAGI in the germline V gene. CDR3 amino acids: CASSWTENAEAFF. CDR3 coding DNA: TGTGCCAGCAGTTGGACAGAGAACGCTGAAGCTTTCTTT.

This clonotype appeared many times. J is TRBJ2-7 and V is TRBV12-3 or TRBV12-4; 9 nucleotides align to TRBD1. This CDR3 spans 15 amino acids. V gave up 5 bases and J gave up 4 bases; unmatched junction bases: 9. As DNA, the CDR3 is TGTGCCAGCAGTCCCATTCCGGGACAGGGTTACGAGCAGTACTTC. Translation gives CASSPIPGQGYEQYF.

This clonotype was recorded many times. This rearrangement joins TRBV5-1 to TRBJ2-7; D remains ambiguous. Per germline, CDR1 SGHRS and CDR2 YFSETQ. V lost 0 bases to trimming and J lost 2 bases, with 9 bases between them. CDR3 length equals 14 residues. This CDR3 reads CASSLGVVTYEQYF. The CDR3 bases are TGCGCCAGCAGCTTGGGGGTGGTAACCTACGAGCAGTACTTC.

This clonotype was seen ten or more times. The CDR3 bases are TGTGCCAGCGGGACTAGAGACAATGAGCAGTTCTTC. Translated, it gives CASGTRDNEQFF. This chain uses TRBV12-3 or TRBV12-4 with TRBJ2-1; 8 positions match TRBD2. The CDR3 is made up of 12 amino acids. V gave up 8 bases and J gave up 5 bases; unmatched junction bases: 2.